A single sample gave rise to the 28 T cell receptor beta chains below, sequenced in a study of cytomegalovirus exposure and HLA in healthy donors. PCR involved 60 Vbeta and 13 Jbeta primers. Measured with immunoSEQ multiplex PCR; TCRdb has only the in-frame clones, and not every one. The sample yields 170,000 or so clones, more than 80% seen once. Sequenced material: PBMCs. The origin of the receptors is a man between 18 and 29 years old in good health and CMV-seronegative.

The chain recombines TRBV5-4 with TRBJ2-5; 11 bases are shared with TRBD2. The V segment lost 4 bases and the J segment 5 bases; nucleotides outside the gene matches: 10. Germline V CDR1 and CDR2: SGHNT, YYREEE (reference sequence). This CDR3 has 16 residues. CDR3 residues: CASSRTSGSPVETQYF. The CDR3 coding sequence is TGTGCCAGCAGCCGTACTAGCGGGAGTCCCGTGGAGACCCAGTACTTC. Looking up the rest from reference TRBV5-4 and TRBJ2-5 gives the full variable domain: ETGVTQSPTHLIKTRGQQVTLRCSSQSGHNTVSWYQQALGQGPQFIFQYYREEENGRGNFPPRFSGLQFPNYSSELNVNALELDDSALYLCASSRTSGSPVETQYFGPGTRLLVL.

This clone was counted between two and nine times. The genes are TRBV27 and TRBJ2-7; a possible D gene is TRBD1 (5 bases). V was shortened by 2 bases and J by 0 bases, with 5 bases between the two germline ends. The CDR3 extends over 13 amino acids. CDR1 MNHEY and CDR2 SMNVEV come from the germline V gene (reference sequence). In DNA, the CDR3 is TGTGCCAGCAGTTTAGGACACTCCTACGAGCAGTACTTC. Amino acid sequence: CASSLGHSYEQYF.

The V and J genes are TRBV28 and TRBJ2-2; 7 nucleotides match TRBD2. CDR1 is MDHEN, CDR2 SYDVKM, per germline. The V segment lost 5 bases and the J segment 6 bases; nucleotides outside the gene matches: 12. This CDR3 has 16 amino acids. The DNA for the CDR3 is TGTGCCAGCAGTCCCTGGGGGGGGGAGTCTGCCGGGGAGCTGTTTTTT. Its translation is CASSPWGGESAGELFF.

This clone showed up just a few times. The chain joins TRBV4-1 to TRBJ1-1, with 8 bases fitting TRBD1. This CDR3 is built from 16 residues. Germline V gene lookup returns CDR1 MGHRA and CDR2 YSYEKL. V lost 1 base to trimming and J lost 3 bases; unmatched junction nucleotides: 7. The CDR3 nucleotides are TGCGCCAGCAGCCAAGGTCAGGGGGCGCGAGACACTGAAGCTTTCTTT. Translation gives CASSQGQGARDTEAFF.

The V and J genes are TRBV7-2 and TRBJ2-3, with 8 bases matching TRBD2. Looked up from germline, CDR1 is SGHTA and CDR2 is FQGNSA. There are 15 residues in the CDR3. Trimming cost V 2 bases and J 5 bases; bases outside gene matches: 6. The CDR3 loop is CASSLYAGGVDTQYF. CDR3 nucleotides: TGTGCCAGCAGCTTATACGCGGGGGGAGTAGATACGCAGTATTTT.

This clone was observed once. The chain couples TRBV14 to TRBJ2-2; D call uncertain. Trimming left V 1 base short and J 6 bases short, with 12 bases between. The germline gives CDR1 SGHDN, CDR2 FVKESK. CDR3 length: 15 amino acids. The CDR3 region has the DNA TGTGCCAGCAGCCAAGGCGATTATGAGCCCGGGGAGCTGTTTTTT. The encoded protein is CASSQGDYEPGELFF.

The chain carries TRBV10-1 and TRBJ2-7; TRBD1 matches 9 bases. With V trimmed by 3 bases and J by 5 bases, 5 bases remained unmatched. The CDR3 contains 14 residues. CDR1 and CDR2 from the germline V gene are WNHNN and SYGVQD (reference sequence). CDR3 loop: CASSDGTGLNEQYF. The CDR3 DNA reads TGCGCCAGCAGTGATGGGACAGGGCTGAACGAGCAGTACTTC.

Points on this clone: Other DNA sequences of this sample code for an identical CDR3. The chain combines TRBV7-9 with TRBJ2-1; D is unclear. V was pared by 3 bases and J by 10 bases, with 4 bases between. Germline values: CDR1 SEHNR, CDR2 FQNEAQ (reference sequence). The CDR3 loop spans 10 amino acids. In DNA, the CDR3 is TGTGCCAGCAGCTTCTCGGAGCAGTTCTTC. Translated: CASSFSEQFF.

This clone was seen more than once but under ten times. The V call is TRBV6-6, the J call TRBJ2-7; TRBD2 might be the D (6 bases). V lost 6 bases and J lost 2, with 17 bases in between. The germline gives CDR1 MNHNY, CDR2 SVGAGI (reference sequence). This CDR3 comprises 15 residues. The CDR3 reads CASRILAWDPYEQYF. In DNA form, the CDR3 reads TGTGCCAGCAGGATACTAGCTTGGGATCCCTACGAGCAGTACTTC.

The V call is TRBV7-6, the J call TRBJ2-3; 12 nucleotides agree with TRBD2. Per the germline V gene, CDR1 is SGHVS and CDR2 is FNYEAQ. This CDR3 is 18 amino acids long. V gave up 1 base and J gave up 3 bases; unmatched junction bases: 8. The CDR3 DNA follows: TGTGCCAGCAGCTTAGTTCCCCTAACTAGCGGGAGGACAGATACGCAGTATTTT. It codes for CASSLVPLTSGRTDTQYF.

The chain is built from TRBV19 and TRBJ2-3; TRBD1 matches 12 bases. This CDR3 region has 16 residues. Per the germline V gene, CDR1 is LNHDA and CDR2 is SQIVND (reference sequence). Germline trimming cut 4 bases from V and 5 bases from J; bases unmatched to any gene: 7. The CDR3 region is CASSSRDRGLGDTQYF. Here the CDR3 DNA reads TGTGCCAGTAGTAGCCGGGACAGGGGGCTTGGAGATACGCAGTATTTT. Filled out from reference TRBV19 and TRBJ2-3, the complete variable domain reads DGGITQSPKYLFRKEGQNVTLSCEQNLNHDAMYWYRQDPGQGLRLIYYSQIVNDFQKGDIAEGYSVSREKKESFPLTVTSAQKNPTAFYLCASSSRDRGLGDTQYFGPGTRLTVL.

This chain joins TRBV7-6 and TRBJ2-7; TRBD1 matches at 7 bases. The V segment lost 1 base and the J segment 5 bases; nucleotides outside the gene matches: 8. Looked up from germline, CDR1 is SGHVS and CDR2 is FNYEAQ. The CDR3 sequence is 15 residues long. CDR3 loop: CASSLGWDREHEQYF. The CDR3 DNA follows: TGTGCCAGCAGCTTAGGTTGGGACAGAGAACACGAGCAGTACTTC.

This clone was seen once. The genes are TRBV9 and TRBJ2-1; 12 positions match TRBD2. The CDR3 runs to 17 residues. Germline assignment: CDR1 SGDLS and CDR2 YYNGEE. J was trimmed by 4 bases and V by 4 bases; bases with no gene match: 9. The CDR3 protein is CASSTGLAGSGYNEQFF. CDR3 in DNA: TGTGCCAGCAGCACGGGACTAGCGGGTTCGGGGTACAATGAGCAGTTCTTC.

In this sample, this clone turned up once. The V gene is TRBV4-1, the J gene TRBJ2-2; no clear D. Trimming cost V 4 bases and J 9 bases, with 6 bases left between them. CDR3 length: 11 amino acids. Germline lookup yields CDR1 MGHRA and CDR2 YSYEKL. DNA for the CDR3: TGCGCCAGCAGCCGCGGCCGGGAGCTGTTTTTT. It encodes CASSRGRELFF.

The chain employs TRBV6-1 and TRBJ1-5; weak D call: TRBD1 (5 bases). Trimming took 5 bases from V and 0 from J, leaving 8 bases between them. Germline CDR1 reads MNHNS; CDR2 reads SASEGT. The CDR3 is 14 residues long. CDR3 bases: TGTGCCAGCAGTAGGACACATAGCAATCAGCCCCAGCATTTT. It codes for CASSRTHSNQPQHF.

The chain uses TRBV4-3 and TRBJ2-7; a weak D match, TRBD2 (5 bases). The CDR3 contains 18 residues. Germline V gene data show CDR1 as LGHNA and CDR2 as YSLEER. V was pared by 0 bases and J by 3 bases, with 21 bases between. The CDR3 region is CASSQDPVPSGIGYEQYF. For the CDR3, the DNA is TGCGCCAGCAGCCAAGACCCTGTCCCCTCCGGGATAGGCTACGAGCAGTACTTC.

The chain employs TRBV6-5 and TRBJ2-6; tentative D call: TRBD1 (5 bases). Trimming left V 0 bases short and J 8 bases short, with 11 bases between. Germline V gene lookup returns CDR1 MNHEY and CDR2 SVGAGI. This CDR3 has 15 residues. CDR3 nucleotide sequence: TGTGCCAGCAGTTACTCGGTACAGGAACCCAACGTCCTGACTTTC. Translated, it gives CASSYSVQEPNVLTF.

In this sample, this clone turned up once. V usage is TRBV14 and J usage is TRBJ2-5, with TRBD2 matching over 10 bases. The CDR3 has 15 residues. J lost 4 bases, V lost 5 bases, and 7 bases had no gene match. Germline values: CDR1 SGHDN, CDR2 FVKESK. The CDR3 region has the DNA TGTGCCAGCAGCAATATAGCGGGGGGTTCAGAGACCCAGTACTTC. Translation: CASSNIAGGSETQYF.

This clone appeared once. The chain recombines TRBV18 with TRBJ1-1, with no clear D. Germline CDR1 is KGHSH and CDR2 is LQKENI. This CDR3 region has 13 residues. Trimming stripped 1 base from V and 4 bases from J, with 7 bases between. In DNA, the CDR3 is TGTGCCAGCTCACCACAGGGAGGCACTGAAGCTTTCTTT. It yields the protein CASSPQGGTEAFF.

The chain has TRBV28 and TRBJ2-3; no reliable D call. The CDR3 contains 13 residues. With 6 bases removed from V and 5 bases from J, the gap between germline ends came to 12 bases. Germline CDR1 reads MDHEN; CDR2 reads SYDVKM. This CDR3 reads CASSPRLEDTQYF. CDR3 bases: TGTGCCAGCAGCCCACGACTGGAAGATACGCAGTATTTT.

The V and J genes are TRBV10-3 and TRBJ2-7; 9 bases agree with TRBD2. CDR3 size: 15 residues. V lost 4 bases, J lost 4 bases, and 8 bases stayed unmatched. CDR1 is ENHRY, CDR2 SYGVKD, per germline. This CDR3 reads CAISGHSGSAYEQYF. DNA of the CDR3: TGTGCCATCAGTGGACATAGCGGGAGCGCTTACGAGCAGTACTTC.

The rearrangement joins TRBV19 to TRBJ2-5, with TRBD2 matching over 7 bases. The V segment lost 2 bases and the J segment 5 bases; nucleotides outside the gene matches: 8. This CDR3 has 15 amino acids. The germline gives CDR1 LNHDA, CDR2 SQIVND (reference sequence). The CDR3 nucleotides read TGTGCCAGTAGTATAATGGAAGCGGGGAAGGAGACCCAGTACTTC. Protein product: CASSIMEAGKETQYF.

The CDR3 here is CASSEFGDYEQYF. As DNA, the CDR3 is TGTGCCAGCAGTGAGTTCGGGGACTACGAGCAGTACTTC. The rearrangement joins TRBV2 to TRBJ2-7; D may be TRBD2 (5 bases). This CDR3 has 13 amino acids. Trimming pared 3 bases from V and 3 bases from J, leaving 9 bases between. Germline-derived CDR1 and CDR2 are SNHLY and FYNNEI.

This clone has only one observation. The chain couples TRBV7-6 to TRBJ1-1; D perhaps matches TRBD1 (5 bases). V was shortened by 3 bases and J by 6 bases, with 11 bases between the two germline ends. This CDR3 comprises 13 residues. Germline CDR1 SGHVS, CDR2 FNYEAQ. CDR3: CASSFNQGAEAFF. As DNA, the CDR3 is TGTGCCAGCAGCTTCAATCAGGGCGCTGAAGCTTTCTTT. Drawing the rest from reference TRBV7-6 and TRBJ1-1, the complete variable domain is GAGVSQSPRYKVTKRGQDVALRCDPISGHVSLYWYRQALGQGPEFLTYFNYEAQQDKSGLPNDRFSAERPEGSISTLTIQRTEQRDSAMYRCASSFNQGAEAFFGQGTRLTVV.

J is TRBJ2-1 and V is TRBV11-2, with TRBD1 matching over 8 bases. With 5 bases clipped from V and 3 bases from J, the junction kept 9 bases outside the gene matches. CDR1 is SGHAT and CDR2 is FQNNGV in the germline V gene. The CDR3 loop spans 16 amino acids. The DNA for the CDR3 is TGTGCCAGCAGCCCCCATTCCGGGACAGGCTACAATGAGCAGTTCTTC. This codes for CASSPHSGTGYNEQFF. Full variable domain (remainder filled in from reference TRBV11-2 and TRBJ2-1): EAGVAQSPRYKIIEKRQSVAFWCNPISGHATLYWYQQILGQGPKLLIQFQNNGVVDDSQLPKDRFSAERLKGVDSTLKIQPAKLEDSAVYLCASSPHSGTGYNEQFFGPGTRLTVL.

The rearrangement uses TRBV30 and TRBJ2-2, with no clear D. Germline V gene data show CDR1 as GTSNPN and CDR2 as SVGIG (reference sequence). Trimming took off 5 bases at V and 3 bases at J, with 4 bases between the two ends. The CDR3 length is 11 residues. CDR3 sequence reads: CAWVYTGELFF. The CDR3 bases are TGTGCCTGGGTCTACACCGGGGAGCTGTTTTTT.

The chain links TRBV5-1 to TRBJ2-6; 8 bases fit TRBD1. Trimming removed 4 bases from V and 2 bases from J; junction bases left unmatched: 11. This CDR3 spans 18 amino acids. CDR1 SGHRS and CDR2 YFSETQ come from the germline V gene. CDR3 coding DNA: TGCGCCAGCAGCCAAAAGGACAGGGCTCACACTGGGGCCAACGTCCTGACTTTC. Translation gives CASSQKDRAHTGANVLTF.

V and J are TRBV15 and TRBJ1-1; D is perhaps TRBD1 (6 bases). Germline V CDR1 and CDR2: LNHNV, YYDKDF (reference sequence). V dropped 2 bases and J dropped 9 bases, with 10 bases sitting between them. The CDR3 has 12 amino acids. The CDR3 here is CATSRQGMQAFF. CDR3 in DNA: TGTGCCACCAGCAGACAGGGGATGCAAGCTTTCTTT.